This T cell receptor beta chain was recorded in a study of blood T cell repertoires in COVID-19. This CDR3 region has 15 residues. Trimming took 0 bases from V and 5 from J; bases not matched to a gene: 5. Germline lookup yields CDR1 SGHDN and CDR2 FVKESK. Per the study methods: Amplifying reference gene primers gave estimates of nucleated cell counts. Repertoires were generated with immunoSEQ multiplex PCR, while TCRdb's copy carries only in-frame clones and drops some. Clone size and V and J calls were adopted from that table, with D and trimming inferred from the DNA. The table lists 350,000 to 400,000 clones, roughly nine tenths of them singletons, with about 3% in the top ten.

This TCR was recovered from a woman in her twenties or thirties who had recovered from COVID-19. The chain employs TRBV14 and TRBJ2-3; TRBD1 agrees at 7 bases. Sequencing was carried out using PBMCs or T cells enriched from blood (not recorded which). CDR3 DNA sequence: TGTGCCAGCAGCCAAGAGAGGGGGCGAGTAGATACGCAGTATTTT. Protein: CASSQERGRVDTQYF. The complete variable domain, with remaining parts taken from reference TRBV14 and TRBJ2-3, reads EAGVTQFPSHSVIEKGQTVTLRCDPISGHDNLYWYRRVMGKEIKFLLHFVKESKQDESGMPNNRFLAERTGGTYSTLKVQPAELEDSGVYFCASSQERGRVDTQYFGPGTRLTVL.